The 18 T cell receptor beta chains below were found in one sample sequenced in a study of blood T cell repertoires in COVID-19. TCRdb's table, derived via immunoSEQ multiplex PCR, lists solely in-frame clones and lacks some. Here the sample spans 400,000 or so clones, about 90% being singletons. Material for sequencing was peripheral blood. The receptors were sampled from a man between 18 and 29 years old with COVID-19, enrolled during active disease.

This chain links TRBV15 with TRBJ2-5, with D possibly being TRBD1 (6 bases). The CDR3 covers 15 residues. Germline loops: CDR1 LNHNV, CDR2 YYDKDF (reference sequence). Trimming cost V 0 bases and J 4 bases, with 12 bases left between them. CDR3 region: CATSRDAGVIETQYF. The DNA for the CDR3 is TGTGCCACCAGCAGAGATGCAGGGGTAATAGAGACCCAGTACTTC.

The rearrangement uses TRBV2 and TRBJ2-7, with 7 bases matching TRBD2. The CDR3 spans 14 residues. Germline lookup yields CDR1 SNHLY and CDR2 FYNNEI. Trimming cost V 4 bases and J 5 bases; bases outside gene matches: 8. Here the CDR3 reads CASSAYAGDNEQYF. In DNA, the CDR3 is TGTGCCAGCAGTGCATACGCGGGAGACAACGAGCAGTACTTC. Full variable domain (outside the CDR3, taken from reference TRBV2 and TRBJ2-7): EPEVTQTPSHQVTQMGQEVILRCVPISNHLYFYWYRQILGQKVEFLVSFYNNEISEKSEIFDDQFSVERPDGSNFTLKIRSTKLEDSAMYFCASSAYAGDNEQYFGPGTRLTVT.

This chain links TRBV10-3 with TRBJ1-6, with D possibly matching TRBD1 (6 bases). The CDR3 has 14 residues. Germline V gene sequence: CDR1 ENHRY, CDR2 SYGVKD. V was clipped by 10 bases and J by 9 bases, with 19 bases between them. The CDR3 DNA follows: TGTGCCACCATGGGGGCCCTCTTGGGTTCACCCCTCCACTTT. It is translated as CATMGALLGSPLHF.

The chain has TRBV11-2 and TRBJ2-1; 10 bases align to TRBD2. V lost 1 base, J lost 8 bases, and 11 bases stayed unmatched. The length of the CDR3 is 17 residues. Germline CDR1 and CDR2: SGHAT and FQNNGV. The CDR3 region is CASSLAPSGRAEDEQFF. Here the CDR3 DNA reads TGTGCCAGCAGCTTAGCTCCGAGCGGGAGGGCCGAGGATGAGCAGTTCTTC.

The rearrangement joins TRBV5-8 to TRBJ1-1, with TRBD1 identical over 8 bases. The CDR3 runs 18 residues. V lost 0 bases and J lost 5; bases outside the gene matches: 15. The germline CDR1 and CDR2 sequences are SGHTS and YDEGEE. The CDR3 nucleotides read TGTGCCAGCAGCTTGGAACCAGGGGGCCACTTTTCGGGGACTGAAGCTTTCTTT. Translating gives CASSLEPGGHFSGTEAFF.

This clone was seen only once. The V gene is TRBV11-2, the J gene TRBJ2-7; TRBD2 matches 11 bases. Losses at the gene ends were 6 bases for V and 5 bases for J; bases not matched to a gene: 21. Germline V gene sequence: CDR1 SGHAT, CDR2 FQNNGV. The CDR3 is 19 residues long. This chain's CDR3 is CASSSRQLRGSGGAHEQYF. The CDR3 coding sequence is TGTGCCAGCAGTTCTAGACAGCTTAGGGGTAGCGGGGGGGCGCACGAGCAGTACTTC.

Here the CDR3 reads CASAEGRGRGETQYF. CDR3 nucleotides: TGCGCCAGCGCCGAGGGCAGGGGGCGAGGGGAGACCCAGTACTTC. V and J are TRBV5-1 and TRBJ2-5, with 8 bases identical to TRBD1. The CDR3 spans 15 residues. V gave up 7 bases and J gave up 5 bases; unmatched junction bases: 13. In germline, CDR1 is SGHRS, CDR2 YFSETQ. The full variable domain, with the rest looked up from reference TRBV5-1 and TRBJ2-5, is KAGVTQTPRYLIKTRGQQVTLSCSPISGHRSVSWYQQTPGQGLQFLFEYFSETQRNKGNFPGRFSGRQFSNSRSEMNVSTLELGDSALYLCASAEGRGRGETQYFGPGTRLLVL.

The chain employs TRBV11-2 and TRBJ1-1; TRBD1 might be the D (5 bases). The V and J ends lost 4 bases and 3 bases respectively, with 9 bases between them. The CDR3 covers 13 residues. Germline V CDR1 and CDR2: SGHAT, FQNNGV. The CDR3 here is CASSSGRHTEAFF. CDR3 nucleotides: TGTGCCAGCAGCTCAGGGCGGCACACTGAAGCTTTCTTT.

The chain links TRBV4-1 to TRBJ2-3; 9 bases are a match to TRBD1. Trimming at V came to 1 base and at J to 6 bases, leaving 5 bases not matched to a gene. CDR3 size: 15 residues. Germline CDR1 and CDR2: MGHRA and YSYEKL. The CDR3 reads CASSQGTGAADTQYF. The DNA of the CDR3 is TGCGCCAGCAGCCAAGGGACAGGGGCGGCGGATACGCAGTATTTT.

The V and J genes are TRBV7-6 and TRBJ2-2, with a weak D call TRBD2 (7 bases). V lost 5 bases to trimming and J lost 4 bases, with 20 bases between them. CDR1 and CDR2 (germline): SGHVS, FNYEAQ. The CDR3 covers 17 residues. In nucleotides, the CDR3 is TGTGCCAGCAGCGTTAGGGGGAGGGACGGCCTCACCGGGGAGCTGTTTTTT. Translation: CASSVRGRDGLTGELFF.

The V call is TRBV6-4, the J call TRBJ2-7, with 8 nucleotides matching TRBD1. The CDR3 runs 15 residues. The germline V gene encodes CDR1 MRHNA and CDR2 SNTAGT. V dropped 7 bases and J dropped 4; count of bases not matched to a gene: 12. DNA for the CDR3: TGTGCCAGCATTAGTCGACAGGGGCTCTCGTACGAGCAGTACTTC. It yields the protein CASISRQGLSYEQYF.

V gene TRBV9 combines with J gene TRBJ2-5; 8 bases agree with TRBD2. J lost 5 bases, V lost 4 bases, and 19 bases had no gene match. CDR3 length equals 18 residues. Germline V gene data show CDR1 as SGDLS and CDR2 as YYNGEE. The CDR3 loop is CASSPHESGSPVWETQYF. The CDR3 bases are TGTGCCAGCAGCCCCCACGAAAGCGGGAGTCCAGTCTGGGAGACCCAGTACTTC.

The chain links TRBV27 to TRBJ1-6; TRBD1 matches at 7 bases. There are 14 residues in the CDR3. With V trimmed by 9 bases and J by 9 bases, 11 bases remained unmatched. CDR1 is MNHEY and CDR2 is SMNVEV in the germline V gene (reference sequence). This CDR3 reads CARMQTGIGSPLHF. The CDR3 DNA reads TGTGCCAGAATGCAGACAGGGATCGGTTCACCCCTCCACTTT.

A single count supports this clone. The chain recombines TRBV3-1 (or the pseudogene TRBV3-2) with TRBJ2-1; 7 bases line up with TRBD2. CDR1 is LGHDT and CDR2 is YNNKEL in the germline V gene (reference sequence). CDR3 size: 15 residues. The V gene end was trimmed by 4 bases and the J gene end by 5 bases; junction bases not matched to a gene: 8. The CDR3 region is CASSPGLAVNNEQFF. The CDR3 nucleotides are TGTGCCAGCAGCCCGGGCCTAGCGGTAAACAATGAGCAGTTCTTC.

V gene TRBV7-6 combines with J gene TRBJ2-7; the match to TRBD1 covers 9 bases. Germline trimming cut 5 bases from V and 2 bases from J; bases unmatched to any gene: 13. This CDR3 is built from 17 residues. Germline CDR1 reads SGHVS; CDR2 reads FNYEAQ. The CDR3 loop reads CASSRVAVQGAPYEQYF. CDR3 sequence (DNA): TGTGCCAGCAGCCGGGTCGCGGTACAGGGGGCCCCCTACGAGCAGTACTTC.

In this sample, this clone turned up a few times. This chain joins TRBV7-9 and TRBJ1-2; D call uncertain. CDR3 length equals 13 residues. The germline gives CDR1 SEHNR, CDR2 FQNEAQ (reference sequence). V was trimmed by 5 bases and J by 5 bases, leaving 12 bases between them. CDR3 sequence reads: CASSLGRLYGYTF. CDR3 in DNA: TGTGCCAGCAGCCTAGGGCGGCTATATGGCTACACCTTC.

The gene calls are TRBV30 and TRBJ2-7, with a possible D match to TRBD1 (6 bases). Trimming took off 3 bases at V and 0 bases at J, with 9 bases between the two ends. The CDR3 is 13 amino acids. The V gene's germline CDR1 is GTSNPN and CDR2 SVGIG (reference sequence). This CDR3 is CAWRPDSSYEQYF. The CDR3 bases are TGTGCCTGGAGGCCGGACAGCTCCTACGAGCAGTACTTC.

V gene TRBV5-1 combines with J gene TRBJ2-3, with 8 nucleotides matching TRBD2. The CDR3 has 16 amino acids. Germline values: CDR1 SGHRS, CDR2 YFSETQ. J gave up 4 bases and V 4 bases, and 11 bases lay outside the gene matches. The CDR3 sequence is CASSPNSGEGSDTQYF. The DNA of the CDR3 is TGCGCCAGCAGCCCCAATAGCGGGGAGGGATCAGATACGCAGTATTTT.